This TCR beta chain comes out of a study of shared clonotypes between healthy human individuals. Study context: Each donor's CD4 naive and CD4 memory cells filled three plates apiece, CD8 naive two, and CD8 memory one.

Germline V CDR1 and CDR2: SGHAT, FQDESV (reference sequence). The CDR3 contains 17 residues. V was shortened by 4 bases and J by 7 bases, with 22 bases between the two germline ends. Overall study findings and caveats: Memory subsets had estimated richness that was generally smaller than that of naive subsets. Shared across a few donors were around 4.7% of the naive CD4 clonotypes.

On this clone itself: The antigen remains unidentified.

Clones were sequenced by immunoSEQ multiplex PCR, and TCRdb holds only the in-frame ones, with some missing. The sample lists around 88,000 clones; roughly two thirds were seen once. V usage is TRBV11-1 and J usage is TRBJ1-4; tentative D call: TRBD1 (5 bases). Sequences were obtained from memory CD8+ T cells sorted from blood. Subset reported: CD45RO+ cells pooled with CCR7-negative TemRA cells. This TCR came from a man aged 30-40 years in good health. This CDR3 is CASSSGDQGVFGEKLFF. CDR3 DNA sequence: TGTGCCAGCAGCTCGGGGGACCAAGGGGTTTTTGGTGAAAAACTGTTTTTT.